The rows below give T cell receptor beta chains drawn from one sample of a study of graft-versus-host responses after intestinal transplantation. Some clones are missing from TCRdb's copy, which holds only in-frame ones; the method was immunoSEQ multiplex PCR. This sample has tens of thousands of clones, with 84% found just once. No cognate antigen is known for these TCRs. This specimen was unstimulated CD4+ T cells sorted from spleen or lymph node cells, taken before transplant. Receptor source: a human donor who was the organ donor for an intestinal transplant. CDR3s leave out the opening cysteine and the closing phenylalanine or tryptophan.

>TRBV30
AWSVVGGATFLH
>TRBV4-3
ASSQTTGGAYGYT
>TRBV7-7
ASSSHYTYRVNYGYT
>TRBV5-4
ASSLARDRRYGYT
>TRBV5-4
ASSQGQGATLGYGYT
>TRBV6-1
ASSGGQGMGNTIY
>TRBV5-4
ASSLAPGTPGETQY
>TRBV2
ASSEASGGAATQY
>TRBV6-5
ASSNRNTEAF
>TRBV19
ASSKHPSEAF
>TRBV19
ASSAPREQF
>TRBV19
ASSSYRGQPQH
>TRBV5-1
ASSLTGKGDTEAF
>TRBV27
ASSLSETSPQY
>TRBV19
ASTEDRGFSNQPQH
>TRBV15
ATPSGAANTGELF
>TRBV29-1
SAKDGIYGYT
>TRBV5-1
ASSLEGNYGYT
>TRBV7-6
ASSSHGSYNSPLH
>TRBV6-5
ASSPSQGSAQPQH
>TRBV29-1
SAAQPHYGYT
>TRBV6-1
ASSGGGYSNQPQH
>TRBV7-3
ASSSTRDTQY
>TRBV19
ASSIDEETQY